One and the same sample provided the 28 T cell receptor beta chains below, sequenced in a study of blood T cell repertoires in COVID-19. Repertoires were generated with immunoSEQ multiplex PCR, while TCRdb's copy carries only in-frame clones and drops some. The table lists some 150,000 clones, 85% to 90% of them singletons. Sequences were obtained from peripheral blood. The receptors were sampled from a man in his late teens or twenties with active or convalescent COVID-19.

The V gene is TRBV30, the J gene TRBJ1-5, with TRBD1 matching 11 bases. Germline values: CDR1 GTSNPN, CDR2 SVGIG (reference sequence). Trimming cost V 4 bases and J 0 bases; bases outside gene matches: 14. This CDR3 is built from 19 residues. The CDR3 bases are TGTGCCTGGAATCCGGGACAGGGGGTAATCGGTTATAGCAATCAGCCCCAGCATTTT. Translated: CAWNPGQGVIGYSNQPQHF.

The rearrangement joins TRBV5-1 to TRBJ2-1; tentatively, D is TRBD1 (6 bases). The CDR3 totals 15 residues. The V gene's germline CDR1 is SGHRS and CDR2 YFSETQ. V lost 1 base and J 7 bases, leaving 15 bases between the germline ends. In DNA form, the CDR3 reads TGCGCCAGCAGCTTGTATTCACAGGGAGAAAATGAGCAGTTCTTC. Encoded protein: CASSLYSQGENEQFF.

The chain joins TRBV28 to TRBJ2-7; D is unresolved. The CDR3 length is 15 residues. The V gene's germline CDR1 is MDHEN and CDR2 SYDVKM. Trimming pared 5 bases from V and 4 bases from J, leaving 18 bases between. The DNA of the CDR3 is TGTGCCAGCAGTAGCACAGCCGGTTCTGCTTACGAGCAGTACGTC. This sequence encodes CASSSTAGSAYEQYV.

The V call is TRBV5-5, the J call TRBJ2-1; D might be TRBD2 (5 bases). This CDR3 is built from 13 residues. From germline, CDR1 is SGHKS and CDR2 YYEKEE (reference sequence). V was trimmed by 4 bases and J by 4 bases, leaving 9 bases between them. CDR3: CASSLDWYNEQFF. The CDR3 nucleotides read TGTGCCAGCAGCCTGGACTGGTACAATGAGCAGTTCTTC. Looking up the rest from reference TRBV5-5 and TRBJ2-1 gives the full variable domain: DAGVTQSPTHLIKTRGQQVTLRCSPISGHKSVSWYQQVLGQGPQFIFQYYEKEERGRGNFPDRFSARQFPNYSSELNVNALLLGDSALYLCASSLDWYNEQFFGPGTRLTVL.

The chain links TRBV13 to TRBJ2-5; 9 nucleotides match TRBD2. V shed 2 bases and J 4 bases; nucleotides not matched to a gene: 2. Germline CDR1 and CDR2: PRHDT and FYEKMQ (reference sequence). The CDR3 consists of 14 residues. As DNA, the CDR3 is TGTGCCAGCAGCTTAAGGCGGGAGGGAGAGACCCAGTACTTC. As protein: CASSLRREGETQYF.

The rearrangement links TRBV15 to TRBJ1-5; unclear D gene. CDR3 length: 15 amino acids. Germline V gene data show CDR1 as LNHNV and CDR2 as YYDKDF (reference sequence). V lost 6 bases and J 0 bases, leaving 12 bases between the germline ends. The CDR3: CATSRGLNSNQPQHF. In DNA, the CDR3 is TGTGCCACCAGTCGCGGACTGAATAGCAATCAGCCCCAGCATTTT.

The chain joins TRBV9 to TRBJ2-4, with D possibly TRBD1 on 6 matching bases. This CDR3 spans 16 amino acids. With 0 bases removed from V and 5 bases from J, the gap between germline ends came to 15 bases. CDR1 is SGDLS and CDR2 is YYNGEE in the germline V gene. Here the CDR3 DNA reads TGTGCCAGCAGCGTAGTATACAGGGATGGGCAAAACATTCAGTACTTC. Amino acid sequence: CASSVVYRDGQNIQYF.

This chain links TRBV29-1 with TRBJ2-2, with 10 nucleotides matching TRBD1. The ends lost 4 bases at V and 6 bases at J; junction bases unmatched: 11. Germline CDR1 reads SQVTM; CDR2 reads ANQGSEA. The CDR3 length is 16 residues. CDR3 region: CSVVARDRGIPGELFF. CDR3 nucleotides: TGCAGCGTTGTGGCCCGGGACAGGGGAATTCCCGGGGAGCTGTTTTTT.

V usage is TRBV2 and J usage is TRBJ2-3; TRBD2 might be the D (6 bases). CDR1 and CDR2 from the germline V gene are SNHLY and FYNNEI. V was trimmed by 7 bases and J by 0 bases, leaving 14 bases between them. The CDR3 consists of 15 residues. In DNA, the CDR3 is TGTGCCAGCAACGGGGGTAAGATAAGCACAGATACGCAGTATTTT. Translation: CASNGGKISTDTQYF.

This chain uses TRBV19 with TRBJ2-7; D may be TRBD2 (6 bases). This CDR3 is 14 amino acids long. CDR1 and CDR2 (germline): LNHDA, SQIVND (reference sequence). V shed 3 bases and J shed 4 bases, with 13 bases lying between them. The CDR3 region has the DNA TGTGCCAGTAGTATCGGGACTGGACCTTACGAGCAGTACGTC. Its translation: CASSIGTGPYEQYV.

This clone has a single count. The CDR3 DNA sequence: TGTGCCAGCAGCTTAGCGCCAGGGGGCTCCGGGGAGCTGTTTTTT. Amino acids: CASSLAPGGSGELFF. The chain carries TRBV7-6 and TRBJ2-2; TRBD1 agrees at 8 bases. Trimming took 0 bases from V and 6 from J; bases not matched to a gene: 3. The CDR3 has 15 residues. The germline V gene encodes CDR1 SGHVS and CDR2 FNYEAQ.

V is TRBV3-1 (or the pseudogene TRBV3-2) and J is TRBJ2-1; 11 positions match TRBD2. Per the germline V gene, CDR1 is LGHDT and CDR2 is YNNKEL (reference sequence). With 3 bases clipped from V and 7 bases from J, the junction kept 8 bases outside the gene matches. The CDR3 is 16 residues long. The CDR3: CASSQQASGRPNEQFF. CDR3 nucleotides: TGTGCCAGCAGCCAGCAGGCTAGCGGGAGGCCAAATGAGCAGTTCTTC.

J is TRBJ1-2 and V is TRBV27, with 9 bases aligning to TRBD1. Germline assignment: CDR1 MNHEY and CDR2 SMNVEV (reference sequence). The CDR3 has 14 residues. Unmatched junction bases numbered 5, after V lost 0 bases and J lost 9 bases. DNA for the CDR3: TGTGCCAGCAGTTTATCCTGGGACAGGGAGCGCTACACCTTC. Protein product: CASSLSWDRERYTF.

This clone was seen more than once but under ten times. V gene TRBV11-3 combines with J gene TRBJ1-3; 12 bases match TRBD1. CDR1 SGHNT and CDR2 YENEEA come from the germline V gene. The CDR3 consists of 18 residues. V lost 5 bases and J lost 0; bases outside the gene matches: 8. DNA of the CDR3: TGTGCCAGCAGCCCCGGGACAGGGGGCTCCCTCTCTGGAAACACCATATATTTT. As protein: CASSPGTGGSLSGNTIYF.

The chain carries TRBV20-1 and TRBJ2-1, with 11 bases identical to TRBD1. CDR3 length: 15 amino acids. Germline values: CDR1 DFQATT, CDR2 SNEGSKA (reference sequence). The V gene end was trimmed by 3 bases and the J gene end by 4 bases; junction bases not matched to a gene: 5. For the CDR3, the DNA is TGCAGTGCTAGTGTCCGGGACAGGGGGTACAATGAGCAGTTCTTC. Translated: CSASVRDRGYNEQFF.

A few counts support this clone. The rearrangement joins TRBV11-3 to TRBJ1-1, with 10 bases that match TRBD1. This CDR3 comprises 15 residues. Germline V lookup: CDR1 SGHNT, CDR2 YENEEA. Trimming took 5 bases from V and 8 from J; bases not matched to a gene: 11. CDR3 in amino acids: CASSPLTGGPPEAFF. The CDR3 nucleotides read TGTGCCAGCAGCCCCCTGACAGGGGGCCCCCCGGAAGCTTTCTTT.

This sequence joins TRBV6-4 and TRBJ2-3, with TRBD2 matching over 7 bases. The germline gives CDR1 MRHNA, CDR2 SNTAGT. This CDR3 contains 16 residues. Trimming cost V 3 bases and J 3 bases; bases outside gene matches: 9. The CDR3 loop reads CASSEVAGDITDTQYF. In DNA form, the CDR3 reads TGTGCCAGCAGTGAGGTTGCGGGAGATATTACAGATACGCAGTATTTT.

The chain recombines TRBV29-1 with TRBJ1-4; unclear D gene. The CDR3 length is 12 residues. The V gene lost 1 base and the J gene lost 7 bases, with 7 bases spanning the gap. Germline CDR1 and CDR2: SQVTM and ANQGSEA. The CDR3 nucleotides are TGCAGCGTTGAAGCATCGGGTGAAAAACTGTTTTTT. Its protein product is CSVEASGEKLFF.

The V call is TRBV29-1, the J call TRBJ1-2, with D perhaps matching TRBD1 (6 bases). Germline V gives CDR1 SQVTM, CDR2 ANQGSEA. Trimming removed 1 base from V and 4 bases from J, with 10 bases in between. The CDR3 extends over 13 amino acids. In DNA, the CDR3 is TGCAGCGTTGAAGTAGGGGGGGTCTATGGCTACACCTTC. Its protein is CSVEVGGVYGYTF.

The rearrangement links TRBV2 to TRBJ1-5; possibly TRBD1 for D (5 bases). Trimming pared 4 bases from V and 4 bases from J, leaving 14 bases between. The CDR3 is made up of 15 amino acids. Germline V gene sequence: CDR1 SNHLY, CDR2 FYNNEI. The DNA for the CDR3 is TGTGCCAGCAGTGCGGGCGGGACGAATAATCAGCCCCAGCATTTT. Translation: CASSAGGTNNQPQHF.

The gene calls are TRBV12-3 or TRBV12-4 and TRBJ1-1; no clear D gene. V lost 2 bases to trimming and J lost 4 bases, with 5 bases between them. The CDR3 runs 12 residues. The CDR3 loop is CASSLTVTEAFF. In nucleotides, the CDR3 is TGTGCCAGCAGTTTAACGGTCACTGAAGCTTTCTTT.

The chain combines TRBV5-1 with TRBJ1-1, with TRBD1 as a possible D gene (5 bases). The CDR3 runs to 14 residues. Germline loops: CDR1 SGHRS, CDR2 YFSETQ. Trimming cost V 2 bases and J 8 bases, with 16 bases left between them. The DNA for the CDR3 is TGCGCCAGCAGCTTTGTGGGGCCTCCATCAGAAGCTTTCTTT. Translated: CASSFVGPPSEAFF.

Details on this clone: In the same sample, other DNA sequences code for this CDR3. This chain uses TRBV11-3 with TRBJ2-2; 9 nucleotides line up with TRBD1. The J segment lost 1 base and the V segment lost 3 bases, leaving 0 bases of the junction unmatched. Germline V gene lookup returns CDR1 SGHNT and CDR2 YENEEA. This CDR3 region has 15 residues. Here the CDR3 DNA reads TGTGCCAGCAGCTTGGGACAGGGGAACACCGGGGAGCTGTTTTTT. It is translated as CASSLGQGNTGELFF.

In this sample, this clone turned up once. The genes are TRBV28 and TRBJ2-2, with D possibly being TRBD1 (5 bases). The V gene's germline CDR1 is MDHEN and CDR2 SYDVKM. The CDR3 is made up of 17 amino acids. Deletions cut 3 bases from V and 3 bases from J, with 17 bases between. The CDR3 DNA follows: TGTGCCAGCAGTTTTTATAAGGTTCAGGGTTACACCGGGGAGCTGTTTTTT. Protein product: CASSFYKVQGYTGELFF.

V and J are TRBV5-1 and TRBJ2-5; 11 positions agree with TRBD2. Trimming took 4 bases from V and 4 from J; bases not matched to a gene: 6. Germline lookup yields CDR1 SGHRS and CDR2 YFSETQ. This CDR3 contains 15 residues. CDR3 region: CASSEIGTSGETQYF. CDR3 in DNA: TGCGCCAGCAGCGAAATCGGGACTAGCGGAGAGACCCAGTACTTC. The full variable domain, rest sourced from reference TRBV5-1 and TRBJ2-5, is KAGVTQTPRYLIKTRGQQVTLSCSPISGHRSVSWYQQTPGQGLQFLFEYFSETQRNKGNFPGRFSGRQFSNSRSEMNVSTLELGDSALYLCASSEIGTSGETQYFGPGTRLLVL.

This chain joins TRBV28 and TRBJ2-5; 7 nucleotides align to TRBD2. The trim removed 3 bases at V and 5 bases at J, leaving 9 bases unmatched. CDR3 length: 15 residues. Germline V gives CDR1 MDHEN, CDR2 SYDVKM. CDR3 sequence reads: CASSFGLGDGETQYF. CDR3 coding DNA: TGTGCCAGCAGTTTCGGACTAGGGGATGGGGAGACCCAGTACTTC.

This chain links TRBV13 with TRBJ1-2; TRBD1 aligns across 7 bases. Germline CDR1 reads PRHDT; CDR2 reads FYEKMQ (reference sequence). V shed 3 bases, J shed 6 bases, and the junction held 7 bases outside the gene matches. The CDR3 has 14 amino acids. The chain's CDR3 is CASSFNYRGDGYTF. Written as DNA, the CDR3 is TGTGCCAGCAGCTTCAACTACAGGGGCGATGGCTACACCTTC. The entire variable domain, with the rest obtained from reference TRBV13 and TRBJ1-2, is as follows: AAGVIQSPRHLIKEKRETATLKCYPIPRHDTVYWYQQGPGQDPQFLISFYEKMQSDKGSIPDRFSAQQFSDYHSELNMSSLELGDSALYFCASSFNYRGDGYTFGSGTRLTVV.

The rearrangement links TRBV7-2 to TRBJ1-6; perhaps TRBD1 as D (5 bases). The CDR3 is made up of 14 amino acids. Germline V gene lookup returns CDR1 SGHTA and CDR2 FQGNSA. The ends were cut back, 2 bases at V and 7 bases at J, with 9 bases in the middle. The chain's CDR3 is CASSLIWGNSPLHF. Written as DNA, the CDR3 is TGTGCCAGCAGCTTAATCTGGGGCAATTCACCCCTCCACTTT.